This is a list of T cell receptor beta chains from one sample in a study of beta chain features in type 1 diabetes. Assay: immunoSEQ multiplex PCR; the TCRdb copy retains only in-frame clones and omits some. The sample lists hundreds of thousands of clones; around 15% were seen once. What was sequenced was central memory CD4+ T cells from blood. The receptors were gathered from a man aged 25 to 40 in good health. CDR3s include the opening cysteine and the closing phenylalanine or tryptophan. Fields, in order: clone size, V gene, D gene, J gene, CDR3 DNA, CDR3 protein. D genes are given only for firm matches. Clone size, where shown, is once, few, many, or a class for clones that have expanded.

clone_size: NA
v_call: TRBV2
d_call: TRBD2
j_call: TRBJ2-1
cdr3_nt: TGTGCCAGCAATCTAGCGGGGGATGAGCAGTTCTTC
cdr3_aa: CASNLAGDEQFF

clone_size: few
v_call: TRBV7-9
d_call: TRBD1
j_call: TRBJ2-6
cdr3_nt: TGTGCCAGCAGCTCCGGACAGGGGGCTGGGGCCAACGTCCTGACTTTC
cdr3_aa: CASSSGQGAGANVLTF

clone_size: few
v_call: TRBV6-5
d_call: NA
j_call: TRBJ2-3
cdr3_nt: TGTGCCATCAGAGAAACTAGTGGGGAAACAGATACGCAGTATTTT
cdr3_aa: CAIRETSGETDTQYF

clone_size: few
v_call: TRBV7-8
d_call: TRBD2
j_call: TRBJ2-5
cdr3_nt: TGTGCCAGCAGCAAGAGGCTAGCGGGGGGGAACGCGCCGTACTTC
cdr3_aa: CASSKRLAGGNAPYF

clone_size: few
v_call: TRBV7-2
d_call: TRBD2
j_call: TRBJ2-3
cdr3_nt: TGTGCCAGCAGATTTAGCGGGGCGGGCACAGATACGCAGTATTTT
cdr3_aa: CASRFSGAGTDTQYF

clone_size: few
v_call: TRBV7-2
d_call: NA
j_call: TRBJ2-2
cdr3_nt: TGTGCCAGCAGCTCTAGTATTACCGGGGAGCTGTTTTTT
cdr3_aa: CASSSSITGELFF

clone_size: NA
v_call: TRBV7-8
d_call: TRBD1
j_call: TRBJ1-5
cdr3_nt: TGTGCCAGCAGCCAAACAGGGGGCAAGCAGCCCCAGCATTTT
cdr3_aa: CASSQTGGKQPQHF

clone_size: few
v_call: TRBV9
d_call: NA
j_call: TRBJ2-5
cdr3_nt: TGTGCCAGCAGCCAACTCAGGACGCAAGAGACCCAGTACTTC
cdr3_aa: CASSQLRTQETQYF

clone_size: NA
v_call: TRBV5-1
d_call: NA
j_call: TRBJ1-5
cdr3_nt: TGCGCCAGCAGCTTATTGGGCGGGAGCAATCAGCCCCAGCATTTT
cdr3_aa: CASSLLGGSNQPQHF

clone_size: few
v_call: TRBV7-6
d_call: TRBD2
j_call: TRBJ2-1
cdr3_nt: TGTGCCAGCAGCTTAGAGGGCTGGGGGGGTGAGCAGTTCTTC
cdr3_aa: CASSLEGWGGEQFF

clone_size: few
v_call: TRBV4-1
d_call: NA
j_call: TRBJ1-2
cdr3_nt: TGCGCCAGCAGCCAAGAAGGTTACACTACCTATGGCTACACCTTC
cdr3_aa: CASSQEGYTTYGYTF

clone_size: few
v_call: TRBV11-2
d_call: NA
j_call: TRBJ1-5
cdr3_nt: TGTGCCAGCAGCTTAGCGGCAGGCAATCAGCCCCAGCATTTT
cdr3_aa: CASSLAAGNQPQHF

clone_size: NA
v_call: TRBV7-8
d_call: TRBD1
j_call: TRBJ2-1
cdr3_nt: TGTGCCAGCAGCTTATCTCGGGACAGGGGAAGCAATGAGCAGTTCTTC
cdr3_aa: CASSLSRDRGSNEQFF

clone_size: few
v_call: TRBV6-5
d_call: NA
j_call: TRBJ1-2
cdr3_nt: TGTGCCAGCAGTCCTCTGGACAGAAACTATGGCTACACCTTC
cdr3_aa: CASSPLDRNYGYTF

clone_size: NA
v_call: TRBV7-7
d_call: NA
j_call: TRBJ2-3
cdr3_nt: TGTGCCAGCAGCTCAACTATCTACCCCACAGATACGCAGTATTTT
cdr3_aa: CASSSTIYPTDTQYF

clone_size: NA
v_call: TRBV25-1
d_call: NA
j_call: TRBJ1-1
cdr3_nt: TGTGCCAGCACCACGGCAATGGGGTGGTACACTGAAGCTTTCTTT
cdr3_aa: CASTTAMGWYTEAFF

clone_size: NA
v_call: TRBV25-1
d_call: TRBD1
j_call: TRBJ1-6
cdr3_nt: TGTGCCAGCAGTGGGTCGACAGGGTGGAGTTCACCCCTCCACTTT
cdr3_aa: CASSGSTGWSSPLHF

clone_size: few
v_call: TRBV5-4
d_call: NA
j_call: TRBJ2-5
cdr3_nt: TGTGCCAGCAGTTCTCCCGGAATTCAAGAGACCCAGTACTTC
cdr3_aa: CASSSPGIQETQYF

clone_size: NA
v_call: TRBV19
d_call: TRBD1
j_call: TRBJ1-4
cdr3_nt: TGTGCCAGTAGTTACAGGGGCGAAAAACTGTTTTTT
cdr3_aa: CASSYRGEKLFF

clone_size: few
v_call: TRBV5-4
d_call: NA
j_call: TRBJ2-5
cdr3_nt: TGTGCCAGCAGCTTGCCCCAAGAGACCCAGTACTTC
cdr3_aa: CASSLPQETQYF

clone_size: NA
v_call: TRBV2
d_call: NA
j_call: TRBJ1-2
cdr3_nt: TGTGCCAGCGGTCAGGGAGTGAAAGGCTACACCTTC
cdr3_aa: CASGQGVKGYTF

clone_size: NA
v_call: TRBV7-7
d_call: NA
j_call: TRBJ2-3
cdr3_nt: TGTGCCAGCAGCTTTGGACTGGGGGGAAGCACAGATACGCAGTATTTT
cdr3_aa: CASSFGLGGSTDTQYF

clone_size: few
v_call: TRBV28
d_call: TRBD2
j_call: TRBJ2-3
cdr3_nt: TGTGCCAGCAGCTATAGCGGGAGTGGTGCGCAGTATTTT
cdr3_aa: CASSYSGSGAQYF